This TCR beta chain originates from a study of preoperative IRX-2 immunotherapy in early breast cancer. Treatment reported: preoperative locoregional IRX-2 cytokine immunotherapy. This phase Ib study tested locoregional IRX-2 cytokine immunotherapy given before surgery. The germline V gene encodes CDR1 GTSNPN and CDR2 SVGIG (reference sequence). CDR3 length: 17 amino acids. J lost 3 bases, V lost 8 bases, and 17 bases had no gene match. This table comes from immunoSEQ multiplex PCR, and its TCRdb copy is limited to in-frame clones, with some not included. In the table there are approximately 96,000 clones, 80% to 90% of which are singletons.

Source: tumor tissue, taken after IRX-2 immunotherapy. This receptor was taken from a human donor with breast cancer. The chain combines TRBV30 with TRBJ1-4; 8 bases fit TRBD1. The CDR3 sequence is CASSQLLQGAANEKLFF. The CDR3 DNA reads TGTGCCAGCAGCCAACTACTTCAGGGGGCCGCTAATGAAAAACTGTTTTTT.